The 7 T cell receptor beta chains below all came from one sample that was sequenced in a study of blood T cells in healthy people across ages. Primers used in a second PCR of roughly 6 to 12 cycles were a sample-barcoded 5' primer and a J-beta primer mix. TCRdb re-called the 5' RACE reads with MiXCR, one entry per CDR3 protein. The table includes about 730,000 distinct CDR3 sequences, roughly 43% detected once. Sequencing was carried out using blood. The receptors were gathered from a woman aged 60-75 years in good health.

This sequence joins TRBV28 and TRBJ2-7; no firm D call. This CDR3 comprises 13 residues. Germline loops: CDR1 MDHEN, CDR2 SYDVKM. V lost 5 bases to trimming and J lost 0 bases, with 8 bases between them. The CDR3 here is CASSVGPSYEQYF. CDR3 DNA sequence: TGTGCCAGCAGTGTAGGCCCCTCCTACGAGCAGTACTTC.

This clonotype was found a few times. This rearrangement joins TRBV7-2 to TRBJ2-7; no reliable D call. Germline V lookup: CDR1 SGHTA, CDR2 FQGNSA. Trimming left V 0 bases short and J 1 base short, with 4 bases between. The CDR3 runs to 13 residues. CDR3 sequence: CASSLAQSYEQYF. The CDR3 nucleotides read TGTGCCAGCAGCTTAGCGCAGTCCTACGAGCAGTACTTC.

The genes are TRBV6-2 or TRBV6-3 and TRBJ2-1; TRBD1 aligns across 7 bases. Losses at the gene ends were 6 bases for V and 4 bases for J; bases not matched to a gene: 9. Germline loops: CDR1 MNHEY, CDR2 SVGEGT. This CDR3 contains 15 residues. CDR3 nucleotides: TGTGCCAGCAGACAGGGGCTTGTATCTTACAATGAGCAGTTCTTC. The encoded protein is CASRQGLVSYNEQFF.

As DNA, the CDR3 is TGTGCCAGCGATACTTCGCTCGATACGCAGTATTTT. Translated, it gives CASDTSLDTQYF. The chain joins TRBV6-1 to TRBJ2-3; D uncertain. The CDR3 length is 12 residues. The V and J ends lost 8 bases and 6 bases respectively, with 12 bases between them. Germline V gives CDR1 MNHNS, CDR2 SASEGT.

This clonotype was observed a few times. The chain links TRBV5-1 to TRBJ2-1; D may be TRBD2 (6 bases). The CDR3 has 14 amino acids. The germline V and J ends were trimmed by 4 bases and 4 bases, with 12 bases remaining between them. Germline assignment: CDR1 SGHRS and CDR2 YFSETQ. The CDR3 is CASSTGLNYNEQFF. Written as DNA, the CDR3 is TGCGCCAGCAGCACGGGACTTAATTACAATGAGCAGTTCTTC.

Worth noting for this clonotype: Mismatch with germline at one junction end may stem from a read error. The chain couples TRBV4-2 to TRBJ2-2; TRBD2 might be the D (6 bases). Germline values: CDR1 LGHNA, CDR2 YNFKEQ. The CDR3 is 17 amino acids. Written as DNA, the CDR3 is TGTGCCGGCAGCCAAGATTTTGGCGGGGCGAACACCGGGGAGCTGTTTTTT. It codes for CAGSQDFGGANTGELFF.

This clonotype was counted only a few times. This chain joins TRBV7-8 and TRBJ2-7; 11 nucleotides align to TRBD2. V shed 5 bases and J 6 bases; nucleotides not matched to a gene: 6. CDR3 length: 14 amino acids. Germline-derived CDR1 and CDR2 are SGHVS and FQNEAQ. The CDR3 DNA sequence: TGTGCCAGCAGCCCAAGGACTAGCGGGCTCGAGCAGTACTTC. This encodes CASSPRTSGLEQYF.